The clone carrying this T cell receptor (beta chain) was recorded many times. Its antigen is unidentified. RNA served as the template for amplifying TCR beta CDR3 regions. The workflow started with a first-round RT-PCR run with HTBI primers and then moved on to a second-round multiplex PCR. Using its own MiXCR run on the multiplex PCR reads, TCRdb lists one record per CDR3 protein. The sample has nearly 400,000 distinct CDR3 sequences, 18% seen once. The CDR3 extends over 16 amino acids. V gave up 5 bases and J gave up 7 bases; unmatched junction bases: 11. Germline assignment: CDR1 SGHAT and CDR2 FQNNGV. The sample originates from a study of Graves' ophthalmopathy and Graves' hyperthyroidism. Findings and limits, study-wide: Blood also held most thyroid clonotypes expanded above 0.001 frequency.

Sequences were obtained from peripheral blood. The sequence was obtained from a woman aged 18-29 years with Graves' ophthalmopathy. This sequence joins TRBV11-2 and TRBJ2-2, with 9 bases aligning to TRBD2. The CDR3 sequence is CASSPRWTSAGGELFF. In DNA, the CDR3 is TGTGCCAGCAGCCCCAGGTGGACTAGCGCGGGCGGGGAGCTGTTTTTT.